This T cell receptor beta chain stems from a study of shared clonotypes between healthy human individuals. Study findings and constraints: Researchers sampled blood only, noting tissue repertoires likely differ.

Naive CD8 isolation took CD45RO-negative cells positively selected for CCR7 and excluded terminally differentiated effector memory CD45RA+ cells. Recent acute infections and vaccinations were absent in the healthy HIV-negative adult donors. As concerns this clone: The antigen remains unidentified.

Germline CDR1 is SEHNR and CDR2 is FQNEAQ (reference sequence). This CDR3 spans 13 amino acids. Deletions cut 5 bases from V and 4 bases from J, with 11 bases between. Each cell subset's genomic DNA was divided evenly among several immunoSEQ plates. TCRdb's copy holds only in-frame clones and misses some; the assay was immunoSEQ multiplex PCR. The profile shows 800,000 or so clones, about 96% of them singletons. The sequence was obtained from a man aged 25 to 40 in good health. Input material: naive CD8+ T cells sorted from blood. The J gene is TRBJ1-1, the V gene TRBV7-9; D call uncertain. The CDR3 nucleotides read TGTGCCAGCAGCCCCGGCCTCATCACTGAAGCTTTCTTT. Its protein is CASSPGLITEAFF.